The rows below give T cell receptor beta chains drawn from one sample of a study of vaccination effects on CD4 cells after COVID-19. The antigens for these receptors are not known. Produced via immunoSEQ multiplex PCR; TCRdb's table is partial and in-frame only. Found here are around 70,000 clones, more than 70% of them singletons; the top ten hold approximately 2%. The material was CD4+ T cells from PBMCs cultured without peptide, obtained before COVID-19 vaccination. These receptors were collected from a human donor who received a COVID-19 vaccine. Each CDR3 is given with its conserved first and last residue. The D gene is left open where the match is weak. Where a row states a size, it is once, few, many or the class of an expanded clone; other rows omit it.

V: TRBV19
D: -
size: -
J: TRBJ1-6
DNA: TGTGCCAGTAGATCCACAGGGAGCTATAATTCACCCCTCCACTTT
CDR3: CASRSTGSYNSPLHF

V: TRBV2
D: -
size: -
J: TRBJ1-2
DNA: TGTGCCAGCAGTGGCGTGGGGGCCTTCTATGGCTACACCTTC
CDR3: CASSGVGAFYGYTF

V: TRBV28
D: -
size: -
J: TRBJ2-5
DNA: TGTGCCAGCATGGTGGTCAGGGCAGAGACCCAGTACTTC
CDR3: CASMVVRAETQYF

V: TRBV2
D: TRBD2
size: once
J: TRBJ2-5
DNA: TGTGCCTCCGGGGGGGCTGGAGAGACCCAGTACTTC
CDR3: CASGGAGETQYF

V: TRBV5-1
D: TRBD2
size: -
J: TRBJ2-5
DNA: TGCGCCAGCAGCTTCTCTAGCGGGGAAGAGACCCAGTACTTC
CDR3: CASSFSSGEETQYF

V: TRBV14
D: -
size: -
J: TRBJ1-1
DNA: TGTGCCAGCAGCCAAGATACCCTCCACACAGGGATGAACACTGAAGCTTTCTTT
CDR3: CASSQDTLHTGMNTEAFF

V: TRBV10-3
D: -
size: -
J: TRBJ1-5
DNA: TGTGCCATCAGAGAGGGCGGGGGTCAGCCCCAGCATTTT
CDR3: CAIREGGGQPQHF

V: TRBV10-2
D: -
size: -
J: TRBJ2-2
DNA: TGCGCCAGCAGTGAAGGGGGGGCTCGGACCGGGGAGCTGTTTTTT
CDR3: CASSEGGARTGELFF

V: TRBV5-1
D: -
size: -
J: TRBJ1-1
DNA: TGCGCCAGCAATGCCGGGAACACTGAAGCTTTCTTT
CDR3: CASNAGNTEAFF

V: TRBV11-3
D: -
size: once
J: TRBJ2-1
DNA: TGTGCCAGCAGCTTAACACAGCTCAATGAGCAGTTCTTC
CDR3: CASSLTQLNEQFF

V: TRBV28
D: TRBD1
size: -
J: TRBJ1-1
DNA: TGTGCCAGCAGTCTCCCCCCGGGACAGGGCGACACTGAAGCTTTCTTT
CDR3: CASSLPPGQGDTEAFF

V: TRBV20-1
D: -
size: once
J: TRBJ1-2
DNA: TGCAGTGCTCGTGGGCGCCTCAACTATGGCTACACCTTC
CDR3: CSARGRLNYGYTF

V: TRBV19
D: TRBD2
size: -
J: TRBJ2-1
DNA: TGTGCCAGTAGTATAAGGTCTAGCGGGGGTAGCTACAATGAGCAGTTCTTC
CDR3: CASSIRSSGGSYNEQFF

V: TRBV29-1
D: -
size: once
J: TRBJ2-3
DNA: TGCAGTCTACGCGGCCTCCACAGCACAGATACGCAGTATTTT
CDR3: CSLRGLHSTDTQYF

V: TRBV30
D: -
size: -
J: TRBJ1-1
DNA: TGTGCCTGGAGTGTACAACTAGACACTGAAGCTTTCTTT
CDR3: CAWSVQLDTEAFF

V: TRBV2
D: TRBD2
size: -
J: TRBJ2-3
DNA: TGTGCCAGCAGTCGGCTAGCGGGGGGGCGTGGAGATACGCAGTATTTT
CDR3: CASSRLAGGRGDTQYF

V: TRBV3-1/TRBV3-2
D: TRBD2
size: -
J: TRBJ2-3
DNA: TGTGCCAGCAGCCATAGCGGGGGGGCTGCAGATACGCAGTATTTT
CDR3: CASSHSGGAADTQYF

V: TRBV18
D: TRBD1
size: -
J: TRBJ2-3
DNA: TGTGCCAGCTCCCCCGGGACAGACAGAGATACGCAGTATTTT
CDR3: CASSPGTDRDTQYF

V: TRBV5-1
D: -
size: -
J: TRBJ1-1
DNA: TGCGCCAGCAGCTTGGTGTCCCTTCCGAACACTGAAGCTTTCTTT
CDR3: CASSLVSLPNTEAFF

V: TRBV3-1/TRBV3-2
D: TRBD1
size: -
J: TRBJ1-1
DNA: TGTGCCAGCGGAACAGGGGATGGGGACACTGAAGCTTTCTTT
CDR3: CASGTGDGDTEAFF

V: TRBV6-5
D: -
size: few
J: TRBJ1-2
DNA: TGTGCCAGCAGACCGGCTAACTATGGCTACACCTTC
CDR3: CASRPANYGYTF

V: TRBV6-6
D: TRBD2
size: -
J: TRBJ2-1
DNA: TGTGCCAGCAGTCTAGCGAGCGGGGGGGCCTACGAGCAGTTCTTC
CDR3: CASSLASGGAYEQFF

V: TRBV19
D: -
size: -
J: TRBJ1-4
DNA: TGTGCCAGTAGTATAGATAGAGCGAATGAAAAACTGTTTTTT
CDR3: CASSIDRANEKLFF

V: TRBV2
D: -
size: -
J: TRBJ1-4
DNA: TGTGCCAGCAGTGAACAGGGGAGGGTCCCCGGGGAAAAACTGTTTTTT
CDR3: CASSEQGRVPGEKLFF

V: TRBV6-5
D: TRBD1
size: -
J: TRBJ2-5
DNA: TGTGCCAGCAGTCGCTCCCACAGGGGGGAGACCCAGTACTTC
CDR3: CASSRSHRGETQYF

V: TRBV7-3
D: TRBD2
size: -
J: TRBJ2-3
DNA: TGTGCCAGCAGCTTAGCCACCGGACTAGCCACAGATACGCAGTATTTT
CDR3: CASSLATGLATDTQYF

V: TRBV19
D: TRBD2
size: -
J: TRBJ2-3
DNA: TGTGCCAGTAGTATGGTAGCGGGGGCCGTTGTAGATACGCAGTATTTT
CDR3: CASSMVAGAVVDTQYF

V: TRBV9
D: TRBD1
size: few
J: TRBJ1-1
DNA: TGTGCCAGCAGCACAAACCGGGACAGGGGTGGCACTGAAGCTTTCTTT
CDR3: CASSTNRDRGGTEAFF

V: TRBV20-1
D: -
size: -
J: TRBJ2-2
DNA: TGCAGTGCTAGTCGGGGCCCCTTTTCGAACACCGGGGAGCTGTTTTTT
CDR3: CSASRGPFSNTGELFF

V: TRBV2
D: TRBD2
size: -
J: TRBJ2-5
DNA: TGTGCCAGCAGCGAGGGTCTAGCGGGCGAGACCCAGTACTTC
CDR3: CASSEGLAGETQYF

V: TRBV7-3
D: -
size: -
J: TRBJ2-1
DNA: TGTGCCAGCAGCTTAAGTGGGGGGCGCGTGGGCAATGAGCAGTTCTTC
CDR3: CASSLSGGRVGNEQFF

V: TRBV7-2
D: TRBD2
size: -
J: TRBJ2-1
DNA: TGTGCCAGCAGCTCAGAGGCGGCGGGGGGAAATAATGAGCAGTTCTTC
CDR3: CASSSEAAGGNNEQFF

V: TRBV7-9
D: -
size: -
J: TRBJ2-3
DNA: TGTGCCAGCAGCTTAGGCGGGGGACACACAGATACGCAGTATTTT
CDR3: CASSLGGGHTDTQYF

V: TRBV30
D: -
size: -
J: TRBJ1-1
DNA: TGTGCCCGCCGACAGGAATCAGAAAACACTGAAGCTTTCTTT
CDR3: CARRQESENTEAFF

V: TRBV19
D: -
size: -
J: TRBJ1-4
DNA: TGTGCCAGTAGTAGGGGGTTGGATGAAAAACTGTTTTTT
CDR3: CASSRGLDEKLFF

V: TRBV30
D: -
size: -
J: TRBJ1-2
DNA: TGTGCCTGGAGTGTATCCGGGTATGGCTACACCTTC
CDR3: CAWSVSGYGYTF

V: TRBV2
D: -
size: -
J: TRBJ2-3
DNA: TGTGCCAGCAGCGGACTCGTCACAGATACGCAGTATTTT
CDR3: CASSGLVTDTQYF

V: TRBV27
D: -
size: -
J: TRBJ2-5
DNA: TGTGCCAGCAGCTCTATGGGGGCCGGGAAAGAGACCCAGTACTTC
CDR3: CASSSMGAGKETQYF

V: TRBV6-2/TRBV6-3
D: -
size: -
J: TRBJ2-3
DNA: TGTGCCAGCAGCGAACCCCCACTAGAGACTAGCACAGATACGCAGTATTTT
CDR3: CASSEPPLETSTDTQYF

V: TRBV27
D: TRBD1
size: few
J: TRBJ1-2
DNA: TGTGCCAGCAGTCCAAGGACAGGGGCAGGCTACACCTTC
CDR3: CASSPRTGAGYTF

V: TRBV29-1
D: -
size: -
J: TRBJ1-1
DNA: TGCAGCGTCGGACAGAGGAACACTGAAGCTTTCTTT
CDR3: CSVGQRNTEAFF

V: TRBV18
D: TRBD1
size: -
J: TRBJ1-2
DNA: TGTGCCAGCTCACCGGACAGGGACGGCTTCGGCTACACCTTC
CDR3: CASSPDRDGFGYTF

V: TRBV5-4
D: -
size: few
J: TRBJ1-1
DNA: TGTGCCAGCAGCTTGGAACAGGGAACTGAAGCTTTCTTT
CDR3: CASSLEQGTEAFF

V: TRBV6-5
D: TRBD1
size: -
J: TRBJ1-1
DNA: TGTGCCAGCAGGCGCCACAGGGGAAAGGGAACTGAAGCTTTCTTT
CDR3: CASRRHRGKGTEAFF

V: TRBV30
D: -
size: -
J: TRBJ2-2
DNA: TGTGCCTTGGAAGCCGTTAGGGCCGGGGAGCTGTTTTTT
CDR3: CALEAVRAGELFF

V: TRBV27
D: -
size: few
J: TRBJ1-2
DNA: TGTGCCAGCAGTTTTAAAGGGGACTATGGCTACACCTTC
CDR3: CASSFKGDYGYTF

V: TRBV10-1
D: -
size: -
J: TRBJ1-2
DNA: TGCGCCAGCAAAAAGCGGGGGAGTCCAAACTATGGCTACACCTTC
CDR3: CASKKRGSPNYGYTF

V: TRBV29-1
D: -
size: -
J: TRBJ1-5
DNA: TGCAGCGTAGCACACAATAGCAATCAGCCCCAGCATTTT
CDR3: CSVAHNSNQPQHF

V: TRBV7-9
D: -
size: -
J: TRBJ1-6
DNA: TGTGCCAGCAGCTACACCGCCGGGACGCTGGCGCCCCTCCACTTT
CDR3: CASSYTAGTLAPLHF

V: TRBV5-1
D: TRBD2
size: -
J: TRBJ2-3
DNA: TGCGCCAGCAGCTTGGAGCGGGGGGGCGTAGATACGCAGTATTTT
CDR3: CASSLERGGVDTQYF

V: TRBV5-1
D: -
size: -
J: TRBJ1-1
DNA: TGCGCCAGCAGCTTTAGTGCCGGGGGGGTCCCTGAAGCTTTCTTT
CDR3: CASSFSAGGVPEAFF

V: TRBV28
D: -
size: -
J: TRBJ1-5
DNA: TGTGCCAGCATCACCCTGGGCGGGTCTAATCAGCCCCAGCATTTT
CDR3: CASITLGGSNQPQHF

V: TRBV7-6
D: -
size: -
J: TRBJ1-3
DNA: TGTGCCAGCAGCTTAGGTGTCAGGGCTGGAAACACCATATATTTT
CDR3: CASSLGVRAGNTIYF

V: TRBV6-2/TRBV6-3
D: -
size: few
J: TRBJ1-1
DNA: TGTGCCAGCAGTCCAGATAGGGGCACTGAAGCTTTCTTT
CDR3: CASSPDRGTEAFF

V: TRBV28
D: -
size: -
J: TRBJ1-2
DNA: TGTGCCAGCAGTCCCCAATATGGCTACACCTTC
CDR3: CASSPQYGYTF

V: TRBV24-1
D: TRBD1
size: -
J: TRBJ2-1
DNA: TGTGCCACCAGTGATCCTACCCCCGGGACAGGGTCCTACAATGAGCAGTTCTTC
CDR3: CATSDPTPGTGSYNEQFF

V: TRBV29-1
D: -
size: -
J: TRBJ1-2
DNA: TGCAGCGTTGAAGAGGGCATAGGCTATGGCTACACCTTC
CDR3: CSVEEGIGYGYTF

V: TRBV2
D: TRBD2
size: -
J: TRBJ2-1
DNA: TGTGCCAGCAGTAGGACTAGCGGGGGGGCAAATGAGCAGTTCTTC
CDR3: CASSRTSGGANEQFF

V: TRBV6-7
D: -
size: -
J: TRBJ1-5
DNA: TGTGCCAGCAGTTACTCAGGTAACAGTCATAGCAATCAGCCCCAGCATTTT
CDR3: CASSYSGNSHSNQPQHF

V: TRBV6-1
D: -
size: -
J: TRBJ2-1
DNA: TGTGCCAGCAGTGAAACTATCACGAGGTTATTCTTC
CDR3: CASSETITRLFF